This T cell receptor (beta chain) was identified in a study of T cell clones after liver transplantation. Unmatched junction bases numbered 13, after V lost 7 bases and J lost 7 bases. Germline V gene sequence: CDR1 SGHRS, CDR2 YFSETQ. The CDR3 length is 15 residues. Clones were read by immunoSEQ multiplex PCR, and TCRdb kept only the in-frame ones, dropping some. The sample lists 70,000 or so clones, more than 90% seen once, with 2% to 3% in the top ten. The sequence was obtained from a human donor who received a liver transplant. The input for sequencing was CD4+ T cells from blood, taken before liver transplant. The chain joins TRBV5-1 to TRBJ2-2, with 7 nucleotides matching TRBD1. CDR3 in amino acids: CASGLSQGVSGELFF. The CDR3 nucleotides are TGCGCCAGCGGACTCTCCCAGGGGGTTAGCGGGGAGCTGTTTTTT. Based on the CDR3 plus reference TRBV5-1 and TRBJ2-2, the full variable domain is KAGVTQTPRYLIKTRGQQVTLSCSPISGHRSVSWYQQTPGQGLQFLFEYFSETQRNKGNFPGRFSGRQFSNSRSEMNVSTLELGDSALYLCASGLSQGVSGELFFGEGSRLTVL.